The source of this TCR beta chain is a study of T-cell memory formation after mild COVID-19. General study findings and limits: The pre-infection memory compartment contained some responding clones, suggesting cross-reactive memory joined. The main location of contracting CD4+ clones was CM and EM, and that of contracting CD8+ clones was EMRA.

TCRdb recomputed calls from the 5' RACE reads with MiXCR, one row per CDR3 protein. The sample contains 50,000 or so distinct CDR3 sequences, 9.3% of which appear only once. The CDR3 sequence is 14 residues long. CDR1 is KGHDR, CDR2 SFDVKD, per germline. V was pared by 4 bases and J by 3 bases, with 11 bases between. Concerning this clonotype: Its target is unknown.

The chain carries TRBV24-1 and TRBJ2-5; D unclear. Sequenced: PBMCs or a T cell subset sorted from them (not recorded which). This receptor was taken from an adult woman who had mild COVID-19 (a few samples of this study predate the infection). Cell type and time point are not known. The CDR3 region is CATSEGVGKETQYF. The CDR3 DNA reads TGTGCCACCAGTGAGGGTGTGGGGAAAGAGACCCAGTACTTC.